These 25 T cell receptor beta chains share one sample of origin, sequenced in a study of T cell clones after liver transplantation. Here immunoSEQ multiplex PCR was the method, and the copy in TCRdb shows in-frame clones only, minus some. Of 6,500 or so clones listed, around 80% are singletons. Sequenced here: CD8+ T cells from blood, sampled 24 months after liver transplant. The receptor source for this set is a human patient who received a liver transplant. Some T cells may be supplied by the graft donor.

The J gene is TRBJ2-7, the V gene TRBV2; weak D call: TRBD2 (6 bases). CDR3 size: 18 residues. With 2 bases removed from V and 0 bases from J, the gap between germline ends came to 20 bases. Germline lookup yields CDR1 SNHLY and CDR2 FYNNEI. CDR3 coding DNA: TGTGCCAGCAGTGAAAGAATCCAGGGAGGTGACAGCTCCTACGAGCAGTACTTC. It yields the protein CASSERIQGGDSSYEQYF.

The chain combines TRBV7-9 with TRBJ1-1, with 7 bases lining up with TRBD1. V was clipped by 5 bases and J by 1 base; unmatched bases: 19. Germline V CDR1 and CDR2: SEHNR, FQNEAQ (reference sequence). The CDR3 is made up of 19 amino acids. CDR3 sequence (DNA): TGTGCCAGCAGCGCAATCCCGGGACAGAGAGAATGGGGGAACACTGAAGCTTTCTTT. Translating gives CASSAIPGQREWGNTEAFF. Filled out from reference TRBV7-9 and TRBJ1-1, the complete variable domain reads DTGVSQNPRHKITKRGQNVTFRCDPISEHNRLYWYRQTLGQGPEFLTYFQNEAQLEKSRLLSDRFSAERPKGSFSTLEIQRTEQGDSAMYLCASSAIPGQREWGNTEAFFGQGTRLTVV.

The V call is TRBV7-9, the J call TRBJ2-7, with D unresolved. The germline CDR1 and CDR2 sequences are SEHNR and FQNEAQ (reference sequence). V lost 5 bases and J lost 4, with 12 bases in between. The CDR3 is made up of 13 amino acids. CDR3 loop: CASSHSQDYEQYF. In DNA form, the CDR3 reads TGTGCCAGCAGCCATAGCCAGGATTACGAGCAGTACTTC. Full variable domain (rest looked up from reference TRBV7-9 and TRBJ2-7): DTGVSQNPRHKITKRGQNVTFRCDPISEHNRLYWYRQTLGQGPEFLTYFQNEAQLEKSRLLSDRFSAERPKGSFSTLEIQRTEQGDSAMYLCASSHSQDYEQYFGPGTRLTVT.

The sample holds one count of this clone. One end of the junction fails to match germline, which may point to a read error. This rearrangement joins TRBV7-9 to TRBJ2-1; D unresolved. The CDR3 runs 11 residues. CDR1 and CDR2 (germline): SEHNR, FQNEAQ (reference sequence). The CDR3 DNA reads TGCGCCAGCAGCCAAGACAATGAGCAGTTCTTC. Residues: CASSQDNEQFF.

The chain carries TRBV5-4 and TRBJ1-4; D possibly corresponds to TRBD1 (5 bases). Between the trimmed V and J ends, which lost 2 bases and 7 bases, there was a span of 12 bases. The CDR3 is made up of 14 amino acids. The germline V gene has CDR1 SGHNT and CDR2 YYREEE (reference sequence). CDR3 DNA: TGTGCCAGCAGCTTCGAGGGGTTTGGTGAAAAACTGTTTTTT. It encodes CASSFEGFGEKLFF.

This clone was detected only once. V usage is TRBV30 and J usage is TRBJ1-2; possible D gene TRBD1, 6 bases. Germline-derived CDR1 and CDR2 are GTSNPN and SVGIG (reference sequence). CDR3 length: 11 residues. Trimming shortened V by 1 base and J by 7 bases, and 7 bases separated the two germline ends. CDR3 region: CAWSGGPGYTF. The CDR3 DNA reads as TGTGCCTGGAGTGGGGGGCCTGGCTACACCTTC.

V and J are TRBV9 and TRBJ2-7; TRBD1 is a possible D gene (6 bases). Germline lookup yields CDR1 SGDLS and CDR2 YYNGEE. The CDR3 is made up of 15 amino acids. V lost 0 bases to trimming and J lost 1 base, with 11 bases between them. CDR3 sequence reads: CASSVAPGDSYEQYF. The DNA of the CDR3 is TGTGCCAGCAGCGTAGCTCCAGGGGATTCCTACGAGCAGTACTTC.

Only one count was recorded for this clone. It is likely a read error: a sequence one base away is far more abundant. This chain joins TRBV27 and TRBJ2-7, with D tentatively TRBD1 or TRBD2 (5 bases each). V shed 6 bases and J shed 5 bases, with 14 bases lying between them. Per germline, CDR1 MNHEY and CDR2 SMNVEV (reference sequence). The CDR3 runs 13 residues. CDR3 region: CASRYRGSDEQYF. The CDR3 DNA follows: TGTGCCAGCAGATATCGGGGCTCGGACGAGCAGTACTTC.

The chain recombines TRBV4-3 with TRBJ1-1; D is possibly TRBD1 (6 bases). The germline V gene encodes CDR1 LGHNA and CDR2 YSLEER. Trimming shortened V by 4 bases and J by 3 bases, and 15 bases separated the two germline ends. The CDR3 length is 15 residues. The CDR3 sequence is CASSLFLQGDTEAFF. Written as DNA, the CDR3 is TGCGCCAGCAGCCTTTTTCTACAGGGTGACACTGAAGCTTTCTTT.

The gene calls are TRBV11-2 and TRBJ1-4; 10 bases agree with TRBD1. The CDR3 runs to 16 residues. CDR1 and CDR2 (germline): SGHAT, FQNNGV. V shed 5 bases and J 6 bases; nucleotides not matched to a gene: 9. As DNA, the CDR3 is TGTGCCAGCAGCCCCCTACCGGGGACAGGGGATGAAAAACTGTTTTTT. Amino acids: CASSPLPGTGDEKLFF.

The CDR3 region is CSVDDFYEQYF. The CDR3 nucleotides are TGCAGCGTTGATGACTTCTACGAGCAGTACTTC. The genes are TRBV29-1 and TRBJ2-7; D gene ambiguous. Looked up from germline, CDR1 is SQVTM and CDR2 is ANQGSEA. Trimming removed 3 bases from V and 3 bases from J, with 6 bases in between. The CDR3 runs to 11 residues.

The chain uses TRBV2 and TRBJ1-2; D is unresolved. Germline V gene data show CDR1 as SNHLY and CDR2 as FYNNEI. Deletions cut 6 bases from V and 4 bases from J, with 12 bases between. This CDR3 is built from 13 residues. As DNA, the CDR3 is TGTGCCAGCAGCGCGGGAGCGGTCTATGGCTACACCTTC. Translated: CASSAGAVYGYTF.

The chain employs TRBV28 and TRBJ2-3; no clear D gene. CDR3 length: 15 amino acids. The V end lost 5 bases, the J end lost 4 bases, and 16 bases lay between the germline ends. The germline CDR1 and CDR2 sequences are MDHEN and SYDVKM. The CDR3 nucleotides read TGTGCCAGCAGTCAATCAGTGGGCCTGGCAGATACGCAGTATTTT. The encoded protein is CASSQSVGLADTQYF.

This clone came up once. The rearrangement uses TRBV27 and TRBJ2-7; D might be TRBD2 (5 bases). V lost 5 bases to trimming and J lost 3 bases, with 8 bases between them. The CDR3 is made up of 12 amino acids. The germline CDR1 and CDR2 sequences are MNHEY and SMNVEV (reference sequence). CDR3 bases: TGTGCCAGCAGTATCGGAGGCTACGAGCAGTACTTC. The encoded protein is CASSIGGYEQYF.

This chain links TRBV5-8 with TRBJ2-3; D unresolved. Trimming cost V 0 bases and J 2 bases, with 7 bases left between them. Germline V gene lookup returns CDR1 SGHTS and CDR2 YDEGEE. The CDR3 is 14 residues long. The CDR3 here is CASSLVQYTDTQYF. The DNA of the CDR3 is TGTGCCAGCAGCTTGGTCCAATACACAGATACGCAGTATTTT.

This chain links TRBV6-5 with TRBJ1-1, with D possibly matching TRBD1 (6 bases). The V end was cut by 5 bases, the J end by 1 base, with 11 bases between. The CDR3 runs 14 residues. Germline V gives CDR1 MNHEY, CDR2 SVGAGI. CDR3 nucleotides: TGTGCCAGCAGTGAACCGACAGGGAACACTGAAGCTTTCTTT. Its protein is CASSEPTGNTEAFF.

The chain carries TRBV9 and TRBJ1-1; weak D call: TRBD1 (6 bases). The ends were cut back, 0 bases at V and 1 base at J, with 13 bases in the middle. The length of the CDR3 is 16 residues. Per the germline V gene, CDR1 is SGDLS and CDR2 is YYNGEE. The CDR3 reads CASSVAHGQTNTEAFF. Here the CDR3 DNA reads TGTGCCAGCAGCGTAGCTCACGGACAGACGAACACTGAAGCTTTCTTT. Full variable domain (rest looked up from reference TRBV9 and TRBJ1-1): DSGVTQTPKHLITATGQRVTLRCSPRSGDLSVYWYQQSLDQGLQFLIQYYNGEERAKGNILERFSAQQFPDLHSELNLSSLELGDSALYFCASSVAHGQTNTEAFFGQGTRLTVV.

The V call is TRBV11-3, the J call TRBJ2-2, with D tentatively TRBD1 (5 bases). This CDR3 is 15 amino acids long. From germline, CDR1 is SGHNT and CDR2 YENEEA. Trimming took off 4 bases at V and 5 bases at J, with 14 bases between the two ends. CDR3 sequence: CASSSRQGFTGELFF. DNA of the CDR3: TGTGCCAGCAGCTCCCGGCAGGGTTTTACCGGGGAGCTGTTTTTT.

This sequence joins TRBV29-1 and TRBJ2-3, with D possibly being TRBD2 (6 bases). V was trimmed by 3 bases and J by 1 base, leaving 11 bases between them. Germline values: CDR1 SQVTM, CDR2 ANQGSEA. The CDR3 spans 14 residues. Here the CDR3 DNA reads TGCAGCGTTGAGGGACTCGACGGCACAGATACGCAGTATTTT. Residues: CSVEGLDGTDTQYF.

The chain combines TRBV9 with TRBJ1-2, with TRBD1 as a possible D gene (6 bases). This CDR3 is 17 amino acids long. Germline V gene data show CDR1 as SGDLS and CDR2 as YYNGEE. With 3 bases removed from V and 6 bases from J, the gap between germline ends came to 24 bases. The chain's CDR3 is CASSASTEGGREDGYTF. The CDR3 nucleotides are TGTGCCAGCAGCGCATCCACGGAGGGGGGGCGTGAAGATGGCTACACCTTC.

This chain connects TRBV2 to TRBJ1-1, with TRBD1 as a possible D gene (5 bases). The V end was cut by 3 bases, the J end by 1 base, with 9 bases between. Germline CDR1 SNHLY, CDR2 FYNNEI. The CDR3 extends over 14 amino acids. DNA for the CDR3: TGTGCCAGCAGTGATACAGGAGAGAACACTGAAGCTTTCTTT. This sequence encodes CASSDTGENTEAFF. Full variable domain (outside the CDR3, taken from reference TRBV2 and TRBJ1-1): EPEVTQTPSHQVTQMGQEVILRCVPISNHLYFYWYRQILGQKVEFLVSFYNNEISEKSEIFDDQFSVERPDGSNFTLKIRSTKLEDSAMYFCASSDTGENTEAFFGQGTRLTVV.

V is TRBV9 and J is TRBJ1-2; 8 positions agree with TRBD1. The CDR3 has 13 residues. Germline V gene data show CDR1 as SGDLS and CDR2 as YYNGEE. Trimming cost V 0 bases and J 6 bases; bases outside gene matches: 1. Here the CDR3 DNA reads TGTGCCAGCAGCGTAGTGACAGGGGATGGCTACACCTTC. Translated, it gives CASSVVTGDGYTF.

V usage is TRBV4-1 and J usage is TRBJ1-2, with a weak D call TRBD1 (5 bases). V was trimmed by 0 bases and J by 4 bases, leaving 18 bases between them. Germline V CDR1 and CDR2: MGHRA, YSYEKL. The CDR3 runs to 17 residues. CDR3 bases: TGCGCCAGCAGCCAAGATGAGTTCTCGACAGAAATCTATGGCTACACCTTC. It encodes CASSQDEFSTEIYGYTF.

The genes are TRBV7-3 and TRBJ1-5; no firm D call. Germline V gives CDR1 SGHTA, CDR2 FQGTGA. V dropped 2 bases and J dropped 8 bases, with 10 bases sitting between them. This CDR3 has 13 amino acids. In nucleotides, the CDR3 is TGTGCCAGCAGCTTAGACCAGACCGAGCCCCAGCATTTT. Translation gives CASSLDQTEPQHF.

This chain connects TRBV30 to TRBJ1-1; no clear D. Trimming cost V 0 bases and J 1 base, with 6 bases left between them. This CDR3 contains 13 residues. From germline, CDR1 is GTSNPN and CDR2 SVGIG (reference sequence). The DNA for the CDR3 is TGTGCCTGGAGTGTACTTTCGAACACTGAAGCTTTCTTT. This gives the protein CAWSVLSNTEAFF.